This record covers a single T cell receptor beta chain. What it binds is not known. Triplicate roughly 270,000-cell sorts were made of each CD8+ T cell subset. The study made its TRB cDNA libraries by 5' RACE, adding UMI labels. TCRdb derives one entry per CDR3 protein from the 5' RACE reads, leaving out DNA. The specimen's table records thousands of distinct CDR3 sequences. This entry is derived from a study of CXCR3-negative and CXCR3-positive naive CD8 T cells. Findings of the study overall: CXCR3-positive naive cells had more hydrophobic TRB CDR3s than CXCR3-negative naive cells. Both naive subsets, CXCR3-negative and CXCR3-positive, displayed similar TRBV-TRBJ usage, unlike memory cells. High diversity, comparable across both naive subsets, contrasted with much lower diversity in memory CD8+ cells.

The CDR3 runs to 15 residues. The germline CDR1 and CDR2 sequences are LGHNT and FRNRAP. The chain employs TRBV12-5 and TRBJ1-1. The clonotype originates from a human donor in good health. Some clones in this sample may be carry-over from other donors' samples. Input material: naive CXCR3+ CD8+ T cells from blood. This sample's subset: CD45RO-CCR7+CD27+CD95- naive CD8+ T cells expressing CXCR3 (TNR3+). The CDR3 loop is CASGLPTPPNTEAFF.